The sequence of this T cell receptor beta chain was determined in a study of blood T cell repertoires in COVID-19. Only a few counts were recorded for this clone. The assay was immunoSEQ multiplex PCR, and TCRdb's table has in-frame clones only and misses some. The profile covers approximately 300,000 clones, with approximately 87% appearing a single time and approximately 5.3% taken by the ten largest. The participants were between about 18 and 90 years old and came from about two dozen US areas. Per germline, CDR1 LGHNA and CDR2 YSLEER. The germline V and J ends were trimmed by 0 bases and 0 bases, with 12 bases remaining between them. CDR3 size: 18 residues.

The TCR sequence derives from a woman in her 30s who had recovered from COVID-19. Source material: PBMCs or T cells enriched from blood (not recorded which). The chain combines TRBV4-3 with TRBJ1-6; D unclear. The CDR3 bases are TGCGCCAGCAGCCAAGATAGGCAGGCTCCCTCCTATAATTCACCCCTCCACTTT. Its protein is CASSQDRQAPSYNSPLHF.